What follows are 29 T cell receptor beta chains derived from one specimen sequenced in a study of spatial heterogeneity in lung cancer. Sample time point: blood at routine non-recurrence follow-up after resection. In each case, whole RNA from tumor, nontumor lung or frozen PBMC was sequenced unsorted. MiXCR was run by TCRdb on the 5' RACE reads, yielding one entry per CDR3 protein. The sample holds some 120,000 distinct CDR3 sequences, 9% to 15% seen once. The specimen was PBMCs, collected at follow-up. These receptors originate from a male donor with early-stage non-small cell lung cancer.

This clonotype showed up many times. The gene calls are TRBV29-1 and TRBJ2-1; a weak D match, TRBD1 (5 bases). Per germline, CDR1 SQVTM and CDR2 ANQGSEA. CDR3 size: 14 residues. The germline V and J ends were trimmed by 6 bases and 0 bases, with 12 bases remaining between them. CDR3 residues: CSVRRDHSYNEQFF. CDR3 nucleotides: TGCAGCGTCCGCAGGGATCACTCCTACAATGAGCAGTTCTTC.

The chain has TRBV4-1 and TRBJ1-5, with D maybe TRBD1 (6 bases). Trimming removed 1 base from V and 6 bases from J, with 10 bases in between. Per germline, CDR1 MGHRA and CDR2 YSYEKL. The CDR3 is 14 residues long. CDR3 amino acids: CASSQVWGAQPQHF. CDR3 nucleotides: TGCGCCAGCAGCCAAGTTTGGGGGGCTCAGCCCCAGCATTTT.

The J gene is TRBJ1-4, the V gene TRBV20-1, with TRBD1 matching over 9 bases. Trimming cost V 3 bases and J 7 bases; bases outside gene matches: 6. Germline V gene data show CDR1 as DFQATT and CDR2 as SNEGSKA (reference sequence). This CDR3 has 14 residues. The CDR3 protein is CSARGQGLVEKLFF. The DNA for the CDR3 is TGCAGTGCTAGGGGACAGGGTTTGGTTGAAAAACTGTTTTTT.

This clonotype occurred many times. V gene TRBV6-2 or TRBV6-3 combines with J gene TRBJ1-2; D is uncertain. V was clipped by 5 bases and J by 4 bases, with 14 bases between them. CDR1 and CDR2 (germline): MNHEY, SVGEGT. The CDR3 is 14 amino acids. The CDR3 bases are TGTGCCAGCAGTCCTTTGGACCGGATCTATGGCTACACCTTC. Protein sequence: CASSPLDRIYGYTF.

The chain couples TRBV12-3 or TRBV12-4 to TRBJ2-7; D gene unclear. The CDR3 length is 13 residues. The germline V and J ends were trimmed by 3 bases and 3 bases, with 9 bases remaining between them. The CDR3 coding sequence is TGTGCCAGCAGTTTTTCACATAACTACGAGCAGTACTTC. Translating it yields CASSFSHNYEQYF.

This clonotype was observed a few times. The V call is TRBV11-2, the J call TRBJ1-1; TRBD1 is a possible D gene (6 bases). CDR1 SGHAT and CDR2 FQNNGV come from the germline V gene. V was pared by 2 bases and J by 5 bases, with 15 bases between. This CDR3 has 15 amino acids. DNA of the CDR3: TGTGCCAGCAGCTTATATGGGACATTCGGGACTGAAGCTTTCTTT. This codes for CASSLYGTFGTEAFF.

This chain connects TRBV18 to TRBJ1-5, with D hard to call. The CDR3 covers 14 residues. CDR1 KGHSH and CDR2 LQKENI come from the germline V gene. With 2 bases removed from V and 2 bases from J, the gap between germline ends came to 7 bases. This CDR3 reads CASSPTQGNQPQHF. The CDR3 coding sequence is TGTGCCAGCTCACCAACTCAGGGCAATCAGCCCCAGCATTTT.

In this sample, this clonotype turned up many times. The chain couples TRBV29-1 to TRBJ2-4, with TRBD1 matching 8 bases. Germline CDR1 is SQVTM and CDR2 is ANQGSEA. This CDR3 is 14 amino acids long. V dropped 4 bases and J dropped 7; count of bases not matched to a gene: 9. The CDR3 protein is CSVGGPQGANIQYF. The CDR3 DNA sequence: TGCAGCGTTGGGGGCCCCCAGGGGGCGAACATTCAGTACTTC.

J is TRBJ2-6 and V is TRBV14; the D is unclear. This CDR3 region has 16 residues. Trimming removed 1 base from V and 0 bases from J, with 7 bases in between. The germline V gene has CDR1 SGHDN and CDR2 FVKESK. The CDR3 DNA is TGTGCCAGCAGCCAAGCCCAGTACTCTGGGGCCAACGTCCTGACTTTC. This encodes CASSQAQYSGANVLTF.

The CDR3 nucleotides read TGTGCCATCAGTGGACAACCCTACGAGCAGTACTTC. Translated: CAISGQPYEQYF. The V and J genes are TRBV10-3 and TRBJ2-7, with D uncertain. This CDR3 comprises 12 residues. V lost 4 bases, J lost 2 bases, and 6 bases lay in between. Per germline, CDR1 ENHRY and CDR2 SYGVKD.

This clonotype was counted many times. The chain combines TRBV15 with TRBJ1-1, with a weak D call TRBD1 (5 bases). Trimming pared 8 bases from V and 4 bases from J, leaving 23 bases between. Per germline, CDR1 LNHNV and CDR2 YYDKDF (reference sequence). CDR3 length: 16 amino acids. CDR3 region: CATVGGAAGESTEAFF. The CDR3 DNA reads TGTGCCACCGTTGGTGGGGCTGCGGGTGAAAGCACTGAAGCTTTCTTT.

The V and J genes are TRBV7-9 and TRBJ2-2, with TRBD1 identical over 11 bases. This CDR3 has 17 residues. The V and J ends lost 5 bases and 4 bases, in that order; junction bases with no gene match: 9. From germline, CDR1 is SEHNR and CDR2 FQNEAQ (reference sequence). The CDR3 nucleotides read TGTGCCAGCAGCAAGGACAGGGGGCGACCGGGCACCGGGGAGCTGTTTTTT. Amino acid sequence: CASSKDRGRPGTGELFF.

This clonotype was recorded many times. The chain links TRBV12-3 or TRBV12-4 to TRBJ2-1; 9 bases line up with TRBD2. With 8 bases clipped from V and 4 bases from J, the junction kept 6 bases outside the gene matches. CDR3 length equals 14 residues. Written as DNA, the CDR3 is TGTGCCAGCGTATTAAGCGGGGGGTACAATGAGCAGTTCTTC. This gives the protein CASVLSGGYNEQFF.

In regard to this clonotype: A much larger clone differs by one base, so this may be a read error. The rearrangement joins TRBV2 to TRBJ1-5; possibly TRBD1 for D (5 bases). Trimming took 3 bases from V and 5 from J, leaving 17 bases between them. This CDR3 is built from 16 residues. Germline V CDR1 and CDR2: SNHLY, FYNNEI. The CDR3 nucleotides are TGTGCCAGCAGTGAGGGACGCGGGTGGGAATATCAGCCCCAGCATTTT. It yields the protein CASSEGRGWEYQPQHF.

The chain joins TRBV29-1 to TRBJ2-3, with D possibly being TRBD2 (6 bases). The germline V gene encodes CDR1 SQVTM and CDR2 ANQGSEA. This CDR3 has 14 residues. V was clipped by 2 bases and J by 2 bases, with 11 bases between them. This chain's CDR3 is CSVERGVNTDTQYF. CDR3 DNA sequence: TGCAGCGTTGAACGCGGGGTCAACACAGATACGCAGTATTTT.

This rearrangement joins TRBV7-6 to TRBJ1-2; 8 positions match TRBD1. Germline CDR1 reads SGHVS; CDR2 reads FNYEAQ. The CDR3 loop spans 15 amino acids. V shed 1 base and J 3 bases; nucleotides not matched to a gene: 4. In DNA, the CDR3 is TGTGCCAGCAGCTTAGGGGACAGGCCTTACTATGGCTACACCTTC. Translated, it gives CASSLGDRPYYGYTF.

This chain joins TRBV18 and TRBJ1-3; D perhaps matches TRBD1 (6 bases). V lost 1 base and J lost 1, with 11 bases in between. The CDR3 extends over 16 amino acids. The V gene's germline CDR1 is KGHSH and CDR2 LQKENI. The CDR3 DNA follows: TGTGCCAGCTCACCACTCCAGGGGCCATCTGGAAACACCATATATTTT. It is translated as CASSPLQGPSGNTIYF.

In this sample, this clonotype turned up a few times. J is TRBJ2-3 and V is TRBV7-2, with unresolved D. The germline CDR1 and CDR2 sequences are SGHTA and FQGNSA. Between the trimmed V and J ends, which lost 5 bases and 3 bases, there was a span of 15 bases. This CDR3 has 15 amino acids. CDR3 coding DNA: TGTGCCAGCAGCCCTCTGGCAAGGGCTACAGATACGCAGTATTTT. As protein: CASSPLARATDTQYF.

The V and J genes are TRBV6-6 and TRBJ1-6, with D maybe TRBD1 (6 bases). This CDR3 is 15 amino acids long. The V gene's germline CDR1 is MNHNY and CDR2 SVGAGI (reference sequence). Between the trimmed V and J ends, which lost 5 bases and 6 bases, there was a span of 14 bases. The DNA of the CDR3 is TGTGCCAGCAGTCCCACGGACAGACCTAATTCACCCCTCCACTTT. This gives the protein CASSPTDRPNSPLHF.

This clonotype has ten or more counts. J is TRBJ1-6 and V is TRBV5-1; D perhaps matches TRBD1 (6 bases). This CDR3 has 15 amino acids. Germline V gene lookup returns CDR1 SGHRS and CDR2 YFSETQ. V was cut by 0 bases and J by 7 bases, with 11 bases left in between. CDR3 bases: TGCGCCAGCAGCTTGGAGACAGGAAAAAATTCACCCCTCCACTTT. It specifies CASSLETGKNSPLHF.

The chain combines TRBV4-3 with TRBJ2-3; 14 bases match TRBD2. Germline V lookup: CDR1 LGHNA, CDR2 YSLEER. The CDR3 spans 16 residues. V lost 4 bases and J lost 6; bases outside the gene matches: 6. CDR3 sequence reads: CASSLTSGGALDTQYF. CDR3 bases: TGCGCCAGCAGCCTGACTAGCGGGGGGGCCCTGGATACGCAGTATTTT.

The rearrangement joins TRBV6-5 to TRBJ2-7; maybe TRBD2 (5 bases). CDR1 is MNHEY, CDR2 SVGAGI, per germline. Trimming left V 0 bases short and J 2 bases short, with 11 bases between. The CDR3 totals 15 residues. The DNA of the CDR3 is TGTGCCAGCAGTTACTCGAGGGCTCGCACCTACGAGCAGTACTTC. Its protein product is CASSYSRARTYEQYF.

The V and J genes are TRBV6-5 and TRBJ2-7, with 11 nucleotides matching TRBD1. This CDR3 contains 15 residues. Germline assignment: CDR1 MNHEY and CDR2 SVGAGI. The J segment lost 7 bases and the V segment lost 0 bases, leaving 5 bases of the junction unmatched. This CDR3 is CASSYSGQGASEQYF. For the CDR3, the DNA is TGTGCCAGCAGTTACTCAGGACAGGGGGCTAGTGAGCAGTACTTC.

This clonotype was found a few times. The chain has TRBV20-1 and TRBJ1-5; a possible D gene is TRBD1 (5 bases). Germline V gene data show CDR1 as DFQATT and CDR2 as SNEGSKA (reference sequence). V was pared by 4 bases and J by 2 bases, with 12 bases between. CDR3 size: 14 residues. DNA of the CDR3: TGCAGTGCTATGCAGGGCGGGGGCAATCAGCCCCAGCATTTT. It specifies CSAMQGGGNQPQHF.

A few counts support this clonotype. The CDR3 is CASNRHTGELFF. DNA of the CDR3: TGTGCCAGCAACCGACACACCGGGGAGCTGTTTTTT. This rearrangement joins TRBV5-4 to TRBJ2-2; D uncertain. V shed 6 bases and J shed 3 bases, with 6 bases lying between them. Per the germline V gene, CDR1 is SGHNT and CDR2 is YYREEE (reference sequence). This CDR3 is built from 12 residues. The full variable domain, rest sourced from reference TRBV5-4 and TRBJ2-2, is ETGVTQSPTHLIKTRGQQVTLRCSSQSGHNTVSWYQQALGQGPQFIFQYYREEENGRGNFPPRFSGLQFPNYSSELNVNALELDDSALYLCASNRHTGELFFGEGSRLTVL.

This clonotype appeared many times. V and J are TRBV5-5 and TRBJ1-5; D gene unclear. V was cut by 4 bases and J by 0 bases, with 14 bases left in between. Germline V gives CDR1 SGHKS, CDR2 YYEKEE (reference sequence). CDR3 length: 16 residues. This chain's CDR3 is CASSLSSGGSNQPQHF. In DNA, the CDR3 is TGTGCCAGCAGCCTCTCCAGCGGCGGTAGCAATCAGCCCCAGCATTTT.

The rearrangement links TRBV6-5 to TRBJ2-3; 7 nucleotides agree with TRBD1. Germline lookup yields CDR1 MNHEY and CDR2 SVGAGI. J was trimmed by 6 bases and V by 4 bases; bases with no gene match: 10. This CDR3 has 15 amino acids. Here the CDR3 reads CASSSIDRDPDTQYF. Written as DNA, the CDR3 is TGTGCCAGCAGTTCGATTGACAGGGATCCGGATACGCAGTATTTT.

This clonotype was detected a few times. The chain has TRBV19 and TRBJ1-1; TRBD1 is a possible D gene (6 bases). This CDR3 has 15 residues. In germline, CDR1 is LNHDA, CDR2 SQIVND (reference sequence). V dropped 5 bases and J dropped 3 bases, with 16 bases sitting between them. CDR3 sequence (DNA): TGTGCCAGTAGTTTGGGGGCCCGACCGTACACTGAAGCTTTCTTT. It specifies CASSLGARPYTEAFF.

This clonotype has only a few counts. The chain employs TRBV10-3 and TRBJ2-3; a possible D gene is TRBD2 (6 bases). Deletions cut 8 bases from V and 5 bases from J, with 14 bases between. Germline CDR1 and CDR2: ENHRY and SYGVKD. The CDR3 is made up of 13 amino acids. The CDR3 is CAIYGGVGDTQYF. The DNA for the CDR3 is TGTGCCATCTACGGGGGAGTGGGAGATACGCAGTATTTT.